This paragraph reports one T cell receptor beta chain. CDR1 and CDR2 from the germline V gene are LNHDA and SQIVND (reference sequence). V lost 1 base to trimming and J lost 4 bases, with 7 bases between them. This CDR3 comprises 13 residues. TCRdb fed the RT-PCR reads into MiXCR, producing one record per CDR3 protein. The table records more than 550,000 distinct CDR3 sequences, 12% to 15% of them present only once. This rearrangement joins TRBV19 to TRBJ1-2; no definite D call. The sample was memory CD4+ T cells from blood. The receptor's source is a female donor in good health, serving as a healthy control. Here the CDR3 DNA reads TGTGCCAGTAGTATAGGAATCAGCTATGGCTACACCTTC. The encoded protein is CASSIGISYGYTF.